These 32 T cell receptor beta chains originate from one sample sequenced in a study of tumor-infiltrating lymphocytes in primary liver carcinoma. The researchers obtained blood RNA from unsorted whole blood and also extracted germline DNA. The researchers produced TCR beta cDNA from approximately 550 ng total RNA with a constant-region primer. Three nested multiplex PCR rounds of slightly modified ARM-PCR generated TCR beta libraries. Amplification in the first two PCR rounds was performed using TRBV1-TRBV30 forward primers and a C-beta reverse primer for roughly 9 cycles each. TCRdb used MiXCR to reprocess the multiplex PCR reads, holding one entry per CDR3 protein. The data show roughly 330,000 distinct CDR3 sequences, about 65% seen once. The sequencing input was peripheral blood. The origin of the receptors is a man in his forties or fifties with primary liver carcinoma and hepatitis B virus infection.

This clonotype has only one observation. A read error may account for a junction end that differs from germline. This rearrangement joins TRBV11-2 to TRBJ1-1; maybe TRBD1 (5 bases). The CDR3 has 14 residues. The germline V gene has CDR1 SGHAT and CDR2 FQNNGV. The CDR3 loop is CVSSIAGGWTEAFF. The DNA of the CDR3 is TGTGTCAGCAGCATAGCCGGGGGATGGACTGAAGCTTTCTTT.

Details on this clonotype: Being one base from a much bigger clone, this may be a read error. The chain has TRBV6-5 and TRBJ2-5; a possible D gene is TRBD2 (5 bases). Germline lookup yields CDR1 MNHEY and CDR2 SVGAGI. The CDR3 has 11 residues. V was trimmed by 7 bases and J by 7 bases, leaving 10 bases between them. The CDR3 nucleotides read TGTGCCAGCACCCACGAGGGGACCCAGTACTTC. This encodes CASTHEGTQYF.

Points on this clonotype: One end of the junction fails to match germline, which may point to a read error. The chain uses TRBV11-2 and TRBJ2-1, with TRBD2 identical over 11 bases. Germline lookup yields CDR1 SGHAT and CDR2 FQNNGV. The CDR3 length is 15 residues. The CDR3 DNA follows: TGTGCCGGCAGCTTATTGACTAGCGGGAACAATGAGCAGTTATTC. Translation gives CAGSLLTSGNNEQLF.

Note on this clonotype: Compared with germline, one end of the junction differs, possibly owing to a read error. V is TRBV6-6 and J is TRBJ2-1; D is possibly TRBD2 (6 bases). The CDR3 runs 15 residues. The V gene's germline CDR1 is MNHNY and CDR2 SVGAGI (reference sequence). The CDR3 reads CVSSYATRTDGEQFF. In nucleotides, the CDR3 is TGTGTCAGCAGTTACGCGACTAGGACCGACGGTGAGCAGTTCTTC.

This sequence joins TRBV10-3 and TRBJ2-7; D may be TRBD1 or TRBD2 (5 bases each). Germline values: CDR1 ENHRY, CDR2 SYGVKD. The germline V and J ends were trimmed by 10 bases and 6 bases, with 16 bases remaining between them. The CDR3 is 12 residues long. Here the CDR3 reads CANGERGVEQYF. The CDR3 DNA is TGTGCCAACGGTGAGAGAGGGGTCGAGCAGTACTTC.

Note on this clonotype: A much larger clone differs by one base, so this may be a read error. The chain is built from TRBV10-3 and TRBJ2-1; no clear D. The CDR3 has 12 residues. The V gene's germline CDR1 is ENHRY and CDR2 SYGVKD. The CDR3 sequence is CAIREDRNEQFF. In nucleotides, the CDR3 is TGTGCCATCCGTGAGGATAGGAATGAGCAGTTCTTC.

In the case of this clonotype: A much bigger clone sits one base away, suggesting this may be a read error. The chain uses TRBV6-6 and TRBJ1-2, with a possible D match to TRBD1 (5 bases). Germline loops: CDR1 MNHNY, CDR2 SVGAGI (reference sequence). CDR3 length equals 15 residues. CDR3 loop: CASSYSRTSRDLASF. The CDR3 nucleotides are TGTGCCAGCAGTTACTCCCGGACATCACGGGATTTGGCCAGCTTC.

Only one count was recorded for this clonotype. The rearrangement uses TRBV11-2 and TRBJ2-2; D remains unclear. V dropped 10 bases and J dropped 5 bases, with 14 bases sitting between them. The CDR3 runs 13 residues. Germline-derived CDR1 and CDR2 are SGHAT and FQNNGV. The CDR3 protein is CANILQYTGELFF. CDR3 in DNA: TGTGCCAACATCTTACAGTATACCGGGGAGCTGTTTTTT.

Comments on this clonotype: Lacking the conserved final phenylalanine or tryptophan, this CDR3 likely reflects a read error. The chain has TRBV11-2 and TRBJ2-1; 13 bases agree with TRBD2. Germline loops: CDR1 SGHAT, CDR2 FQNNGV. V lost 4 bases, J lost 7 bases, and 7 bases stayed unmatched. The CDR3 totals 16 residues. CDR3 in DNA: TGTGCCAGCAGCTCTCCCTGGACTAGCGGGAGAAATGAGCAGTTCCTC. Its translation is CASSSPWTSGRNEQFL.

The chain employs TRBV12-3 or TRBV12-4 and TRBJ2-1, with D hard to call. The V gene lost 7 bases and the J gene lost 6 bases, with 19 bases spanning the gap. The CDR3 totals 15 residues. The CDR3: CASTHQWYLSNEQFF. CDR3 nucleotide sequence: TGTGCCAGCACCCATCAGTGGTATCTAAGCAATGAGCAGTTCTTC.

About this clonotype: With a much larger clone just one base away, this may be a read error. No DNA is shown, since the ends of the CDR3 on it are uncertain; the CDR3 is the one TCRdb lists. The rearrangement links TRBV6-5 to TRBJ2-7; the table assigns TRBD1, which was not confirmed against the DNA. The CDR3 is made up of 15 amino acids, end residues included. The germline V gene has CDR1 MNHEY and CDR2 SVGAGI. The CDR3 protein is CASSVGQGASYEQHF.

This chain connects TRBV6-5 to TRBJ2-2, with D possibly being TRBD2 (6 bases). Trimming took off 7 bases at V and 2 bases at J, with 17 bases between the two ends. From germline, CDR1 is MNHEY and CDR2 SVGAGI. This CDR3 is built from 16 residues. The chain's CDR3 is CASNLRRGTNTGELFF. In nucleotides, the CDR3 is TGTGCCAGCAACCTCCGGAGGGGAACTAACACCGGGGAGCTGTTTTTT.

V and J are TRBV11-2 and TRBJ2-3, with 9 bases lining up with TRBD2. Germline V gives CDR1 SGHAT, CDR2 FQNNGV. The CDR3 extends over 16 amino acids. Here the CDR3 DNA reads TGTGTCTGCAGCTTCCGACTAGCGGAACACACAGATACGCAGTATTTT. Its protein product is CVCSFRLAEHTDTQYF.

On this clonotype itself: Germline is not matched at one junction end, which may reflect a read error. The gene calls are TRBV28 and TRBJ2-5; 9 bases match TRBD2. The CDR3 has 15 amino acids. Germline lookup yields CDR1 MDHEN and CDR2 SYDVKM. The CDR3 spells CASSLWASGKKTKYF. DNA for the CDR3: TGTGCCAGCAGTTTATGGGCTAGCGGGAAGAAGACCAAGTACTTC.

Many counts were recorded for this clonotype. V and J are TRBV6-5 and TRBJ2-5, with 9 bases identical to TRBD1. This CDR3 is built from 14 residues. Germline CDR1 reads MNHEY; CDR2 reads SVGAGI. J gave up 4 bases and V 6 bases, and 6 bases lay outside the gene matches. The CDR3 loop is CASSPLQGAETQYF. The CDR3 nucleotides read TGTGCCAGCAGCCCTCTACAGGGGGCAGAGACCCAGTACTTC.

This clonotype showed up many times. The V gene is TRBV5-5, the J gene TRBJ1-3; D remains unclear. The CDR3 sequence is 15 residues long. Trimming pared 4 bases from V and 0 bases from J, leaving 11 bases between. Germline V lookup: CDR1 SGHKS, CDR2 YYEKEE (reference sequence). This chain's CDR3 is CASSLGRLSGNTIYF. CDR3 bases: TGTGCCAGCAGCCTCGGACGCCTCTCTGGAAACACCATATATTTT.

Concerning this clonotype: Just one base apart from a much larger clone, this may be a read error. The chain has TRBV29-1 and TRBJ2-2; tentative D call: TRBD1 (7 bases). The V gene's germline CDR1 is SQVTM and CDR2 ANQGSEA. There are 14 residues in the CDR3. The CDR3 sequence: CSVATQGGTGELSF. CDR3 sequence (DNA): TGCAGCGTAGCCACGCAGGGGGGCACCGGGGAGCTGTCTTTT.

This clonotype was observed at least ten times. The chain combines TRBV29-1 with TRBJ1-3; D remains ambiguous. Trimming took off 4 bases at V and 2 bases at J, with 6 bases between the two ends. Germline CDR1 SQVTM, CDR2 ANQGSEA. The CDR3 length is 12 residues. The CDR3 nucleotides are TGCAGCGTTGCCGGGACTGGAAACACCATATATTTT. It specifies CSVAGTGNTIYF.

On this clonotype itself: This may stem from a read error, because a much larger clone lies one nucleotide away. The V gene is TRBV6-6, the J gene TRBJ1-4; unclear D gene. This CDR3 contains 13 residues. Germline loops: CDR1 MNHNY, CDR2 SVGAGI (reference sequence). The CDR3 loop reads CTSSYLIQEKLFF. The CDR3 DNA sequence: TGTACCAGCAGTTACCTAATACAGGAAAAACTGTTTTTT.

To note about this clonotype: A much more abundant neighbour one base away suggests this may be a read error. V and J are TRBV7-9 and TRBJ2-7; D tentatively fits TRBD1 or TRBD2 (5 bases each). V lost 1 base to trimming and J lost 6 bases, with 16 bases between them. This CDR3 is 15 amino acids long. CDR1 is SEHNR, CDR2 FQNEAQ, per germline (reference sequence). The CDR3: CASSLVTGRGAEQYF. CDR3 nucleotides: TGTGCCAGCAGCTTAGTAACGGGACGGGGCGCCGAGCAGTACTTC.

In the case of this clonotype: An end of the junction does not agree with germline; a read error may underlie this. The V call is TRBV11-2, the J call TRBJ2-1; D unresolved. Germline CDR1 and CDR2: SGHAT and FQNNGV. The CDR3 is made up of 14 amino acids. For the CDR3, the DNA is TGTTCCAGCAGCCCATCGGAAGGGCCAAATGAGCAGTTCTTC. It encodes CSSSPSEGPNEQFF.

Concerning this clonotype: A much larger clone is a single base away; this may be a read error. The chain joins TRBV5-4 to TRBJ1-5; TRBD1 might be the D (5 bases). V lost 2 bases to trimming and J lost 3 bases, with 18 bases between them. Germline CDR1 SGHNT, CDR2 YYREEE (reference sequence). The CDR3 spans 17 residues. The DNA of the CDR3 is TGTGCCAGCAGCTTCAAGGGGTCCCGGGAACCCAATCAGCCCCAGCATTTT. Amino acids: CASSFKGSREPNQPQHF.

This clonotype was seen only a few times. The CDR3 here is CASGVRPFEQYF. As DNA, the CDR3 is TGTGCCAGCGGTGTCCGGCCCTTCGAGCAGTACTTC. The J gene is TRBJ2-7, the V gene TRBV6-1; D unresolved. Between the trimmed V and J ends, which lost 8 bases and 6 bases, there was a span of 14 bases. The V gene's germline CDR1 is MNHNS and CDR2 SASEGT. The CDR3 is 12 amino acids.

This clonotype appeared once. This may be a read error: a much more frequent sequence differs by one nucleotide. Written as DNA, the CDR3 is TGTGCCAGCAGCCGGTACAGGGTCATCGACGAGCAGTACTTC. Its translation is CASSRYRVIDEQYF. The chain uses TRBV5-6 and TRBJ2-7, with a weak D call TRBD1 (6 bases). From germline, CDR1 is SGHDT and CDR2 YYEEEE. V lost 4 bases to trimming and J lost 5 bases, with 16 bases between them. The length of the CDR3 is 14 residues.

This chain joins TRBV13 and TRBJ2-7; D not resolved. Germline assignment: CDR1 PRHDT and CDR2 FYEKMQ (reference sequence). With 3 bases removed from V and 6 bases from J, the gap between germline ends came to 6 bases. The CDR3 runs to 11 residues. CDR3 nucleotide sequence: TGTGCCAGCAGCTTTAGCTGCGAGCAGTACTTC. It yields the protein CASSFSCEQYF.

This chain connects TRBV7-8 to TRBJ2-1; 11 positions agree with TRBD2. This CDR3 contains 16 residues. Germline V CDR1 and CDR2: SGHVS, FQNEAQ. V lost 3 bases and J lost 6; bases outside the gene matches: 7. The CDR3 protein is CASSLASGRRFNEQFF. DNA of the CDR3: TGTGCCAGCAGCTTGGCTAGCGGGAGGCGGTTCAATGAGCAGTTCTTC.

The chain is built from TRBV5-1 and TRBJ2-1, with D possibly matching TRBD1 (6 bases). This CDR3 contains 14 residues. The V and J ends lost 4 bases and 8 bases respectively, with 16 bases between them. Per the germline V gene, CDR1 is SGHRS and CDR2 is YFSETQ. The CDR3 reads CASSEDSIYDEQFF. CDR3 nucleotide sequence: TGCGCCAGCAGCGAGGACAGCATTTACGATGAGCAGTTCTTC.

V usage is TRBV6-6 and J usage is TRBJ1-1; no reliable D call. The V gene's germline CDR1 is MNHNY and CDR2 SVGAGI (reference sequence). This CDR3 contains 13 residues. Trimming left V 2 bases short and J 1 base short, with 5 bases between. In DNA, the CDR3 is TGTGCCAGCAGTTACAGTCAGAACACTGAAGCTTTCTTT. Protein: CASSYSQNTEAFF.

This clonotype turned up a few times. The V and J genes are TRBV10-1 and TRBJ2-5; 8 nucleotides line up with TRBD1. Germline CDR1 WNHNN, CDR2 SYGVQD (reference sequence). CDR3 length equals 13 residues. The V and J ends lost 8 bases and 2 bases, in that order; junction bases with no gene match: 4. DNA of the CDR3: TGCGCCAGCTCGACAGGGGTGCAAGAGACCCAGTACTTC. The encoded protein is CASSTGVQETQYF.

As DNA, the CDR3 is TGTGCCAGCACCTCGCTCCGGGCTCTAGCGGGACAGGACCCCTCAAGAGATACGCAGTATTTT. Translated, it gives CASTSLRALAGQDPSRDTQYF. This rearrangement joins TRBV28 to TRBJ2-3; D perhaps matches TRBD2 (9 bases). Trimming took off 7 bases at V and 5 bases at J, with 37 bases between the two ends. The CDR3 consists of 21 residues. CDR1 and CDR2 from the germline V gene are MDHEN and SYDVKM.

In its sample, this clonotype was seen once. With a much larger clone just one base away, this may be a read error. This chain joins TRBV6-2 or TRBV6-3 and TRBJ2-1; 7 bases fit TRBD2. Trimming at V came to 6 bases and at J to 6 bases, leaving 5 bases not matched to a gene. The CDR3 runs to 13 residues. Germline V gives CDR1 MNHEY, CDR2 SVGEGT. CDR3 loop: CASRGLGLNEQFF. The CDR3 DNA reads TGTGCCAGCAGAGGACTAGGGCTCAATGAGCAGTTCTTC.

Of note for this clonotype: Given a much more abundant clone one base away, this may be a read error. The chain has TRBV6-2 or TRBV6-3 and TRBJ1-1; D remains ambiguous. The CDR3 is 15 amino acids. From germline, CDR1 is MNHEY and CDR2 SVGEGT. CDR3 nucleotides: TGTGCCAACAGTTACTCGCGAAGAGTGAACACTGAAGCTTTCTTT. Its translation is CANSYSRRVNTEAFF.